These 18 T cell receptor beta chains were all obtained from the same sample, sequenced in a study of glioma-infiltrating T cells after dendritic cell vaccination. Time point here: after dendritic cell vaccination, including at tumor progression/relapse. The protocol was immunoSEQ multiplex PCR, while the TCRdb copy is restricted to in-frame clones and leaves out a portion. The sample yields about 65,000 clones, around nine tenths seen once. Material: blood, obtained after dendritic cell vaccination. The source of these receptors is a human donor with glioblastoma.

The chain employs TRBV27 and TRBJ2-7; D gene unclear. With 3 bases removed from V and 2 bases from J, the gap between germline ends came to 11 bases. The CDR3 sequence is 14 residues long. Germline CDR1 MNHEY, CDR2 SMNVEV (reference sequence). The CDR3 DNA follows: TGTGCCAGCAGTTTGGCCTCCGCAGCCTACGAGCAGTACTTC. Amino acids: CASSLASAAYEQYF.

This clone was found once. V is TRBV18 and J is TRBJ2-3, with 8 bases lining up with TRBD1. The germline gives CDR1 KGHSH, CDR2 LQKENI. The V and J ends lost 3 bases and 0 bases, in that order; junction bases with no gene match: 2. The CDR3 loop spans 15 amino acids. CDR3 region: CASSPRTGSTDTQYF. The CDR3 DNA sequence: TGTGCCAGCTCACCCCGGACAGGGAGCACAGATACGCAGTATTTT.

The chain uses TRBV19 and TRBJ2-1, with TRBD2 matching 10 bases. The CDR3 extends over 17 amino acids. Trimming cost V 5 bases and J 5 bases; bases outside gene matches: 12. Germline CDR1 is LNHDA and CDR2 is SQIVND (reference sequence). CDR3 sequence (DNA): TGTGCCAGTAGTTCTAGGACTAGCGGAGGGCCCAACAATGAGCAGTTCTTC. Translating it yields CASSSRTSGGPNNEQFF.

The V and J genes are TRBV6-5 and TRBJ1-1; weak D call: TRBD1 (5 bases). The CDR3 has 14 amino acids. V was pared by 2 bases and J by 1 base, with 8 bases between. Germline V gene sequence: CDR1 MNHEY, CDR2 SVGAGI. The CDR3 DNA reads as TGTGCCAGCAGTTACGGGGGGAGGAACACTGAAGCTTTCTTT. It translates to CASSYGGRNTEAFF.

In DNA, the CDR3 is TGTGCCAGCAGCCAGGGACAGGGAGTAGTGTCCTACAATGAGCAGTTCTTC. It is translated as CASSQGQGVVSYNEQFF. This chain uses TRBV4-2 with TRBJ2-1; the match to TRBD1 covers 9 bases. V lost 3 bases and J lost 1; bases outside the gene matches: 7. The CDR3 has 17 amino acids. Looked up from germline, CDR1 is LGHNA and CDR2 is YNFKEQ.

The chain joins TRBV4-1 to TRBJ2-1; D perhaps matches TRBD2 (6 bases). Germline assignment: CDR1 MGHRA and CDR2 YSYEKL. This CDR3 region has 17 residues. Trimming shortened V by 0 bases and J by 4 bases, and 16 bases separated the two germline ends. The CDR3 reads CASSQDSNSGDYNEQFF. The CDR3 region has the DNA TGCGCCAGCAGCCAAGACAGTAATAGCGGAGATTACAATGAGCAGTTCTTC.

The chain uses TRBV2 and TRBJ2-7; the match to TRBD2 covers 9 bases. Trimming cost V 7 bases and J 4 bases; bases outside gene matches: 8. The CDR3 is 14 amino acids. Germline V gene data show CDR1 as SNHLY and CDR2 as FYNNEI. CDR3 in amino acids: CASKGSGSNYEQYF. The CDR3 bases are TGTGCCAGCAAGGGTAGCGGGAGTAATTACGAGCAGTACTTC.

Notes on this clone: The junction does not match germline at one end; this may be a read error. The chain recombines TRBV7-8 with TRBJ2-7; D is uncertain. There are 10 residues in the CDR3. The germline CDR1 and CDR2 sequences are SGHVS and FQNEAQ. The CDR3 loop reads CASRGGREIF. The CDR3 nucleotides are TGTGCCAGCAGAGGCGGCCGCGAAATTTTC.

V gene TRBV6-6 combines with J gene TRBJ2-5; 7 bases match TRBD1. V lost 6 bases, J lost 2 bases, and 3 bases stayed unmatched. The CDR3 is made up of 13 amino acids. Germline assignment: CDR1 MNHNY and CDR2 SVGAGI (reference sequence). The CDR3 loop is CASRMTGQETQYF. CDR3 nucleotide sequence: TGTGCCAGCAGAATGACAGGGCAAGAGACCCAGTACTTC.

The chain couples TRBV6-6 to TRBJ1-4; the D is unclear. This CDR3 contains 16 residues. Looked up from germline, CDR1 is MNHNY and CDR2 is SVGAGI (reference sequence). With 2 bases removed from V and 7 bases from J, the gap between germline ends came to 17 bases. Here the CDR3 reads CASSYPLSGGGEKLFF. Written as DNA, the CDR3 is TGTGCCAGCAGTTACCCCCTCAGCGGAGGCGGTGAAAAACTGTTTTTT.

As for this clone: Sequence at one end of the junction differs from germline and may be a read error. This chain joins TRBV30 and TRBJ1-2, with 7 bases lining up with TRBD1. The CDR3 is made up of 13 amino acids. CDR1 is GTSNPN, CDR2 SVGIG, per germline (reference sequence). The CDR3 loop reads CAFTGTVDYGHTF. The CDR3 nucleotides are TGTGCCTTTACCGGGACAGTTGACTATGGCCACACCTTC.

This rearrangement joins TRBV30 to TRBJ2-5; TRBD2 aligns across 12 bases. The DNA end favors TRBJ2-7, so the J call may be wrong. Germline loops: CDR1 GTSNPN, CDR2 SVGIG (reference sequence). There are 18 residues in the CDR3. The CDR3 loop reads CAWSTGGIGTSGPYEQYF. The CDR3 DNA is TGTGCCTGGAGTACTGGAGGGATTGGGACTAGCGGGCCCTACGAGCAGTACTTC.

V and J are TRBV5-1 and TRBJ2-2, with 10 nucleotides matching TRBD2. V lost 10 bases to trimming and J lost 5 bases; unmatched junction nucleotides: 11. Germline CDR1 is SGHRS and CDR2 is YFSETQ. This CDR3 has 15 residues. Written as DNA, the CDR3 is TGCGCCGCTGGGCTAGCGGGGGAAGGGACCGGGGAGCTGTTTTTT. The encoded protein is CAAGLAGEGTGELFF.

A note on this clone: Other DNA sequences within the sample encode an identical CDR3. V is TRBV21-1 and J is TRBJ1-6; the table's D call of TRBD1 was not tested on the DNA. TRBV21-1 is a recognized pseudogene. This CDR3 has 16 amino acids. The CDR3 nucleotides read TGTGCCAGCAGCAATCAGGACAATCCGTATAATTCACCCCTCCACTTT. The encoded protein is CASSNQDNPYNSPLHF.

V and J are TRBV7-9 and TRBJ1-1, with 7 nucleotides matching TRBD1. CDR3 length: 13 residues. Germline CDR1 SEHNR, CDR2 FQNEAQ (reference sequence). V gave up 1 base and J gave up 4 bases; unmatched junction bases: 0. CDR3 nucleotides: TGTGCCAGCAGCTTAGACAGGGGCACTGAAGCTTTCTTT. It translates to CASSLDRGTEAFF.

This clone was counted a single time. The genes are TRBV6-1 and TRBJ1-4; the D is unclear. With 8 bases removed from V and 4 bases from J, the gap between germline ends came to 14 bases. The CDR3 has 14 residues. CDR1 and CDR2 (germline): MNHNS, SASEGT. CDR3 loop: CASGRRSFNEKLFF. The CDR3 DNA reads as TGTGCCAGCGGGAGACGGTCTTTTAATGAAAAACTGTTTTTT.

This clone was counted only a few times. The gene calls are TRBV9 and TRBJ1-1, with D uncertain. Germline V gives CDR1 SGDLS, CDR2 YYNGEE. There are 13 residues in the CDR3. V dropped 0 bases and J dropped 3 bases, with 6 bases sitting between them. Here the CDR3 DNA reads TGTGCCAGCAGCGTAGCCCGGGACACTGAAGCTTTCTTT. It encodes CASSVARDTEAFF.

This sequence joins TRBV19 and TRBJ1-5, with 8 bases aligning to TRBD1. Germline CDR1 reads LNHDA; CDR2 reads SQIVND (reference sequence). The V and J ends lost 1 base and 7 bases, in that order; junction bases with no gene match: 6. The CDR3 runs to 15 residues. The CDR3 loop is CASSIGTGGGQPQHF. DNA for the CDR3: TGTGCCAGTAGTATAGGAACAGGGGGAGGACAGCCCCAGCATTTT.